This T cell receptor (beta chain) was retrieved from a study of blood T cell repertoires in COVID-19. The participants were between about 18 and 90 years old and came from under 25 US areas. In assigning cohorts, the study relied on participant-reported clinical history. Donors in Cohort 3 counted as recovered after two negative PCRs, clearance, or symptom resolution. As processed by the authors: Reference gene primer amplification yielded estimated nucleated cell counts. Assay: immunoSEQ multiplex PCR; the TCRdb copy retains only in-frame clones and omits some. V, J and clone size were drawn from that table, and D and trimming were deduced from the DNA. The sample records some 200,000 clones, 87% being singletons. CDR1 and CDR2 from the germline V gene are SGHNT and YENEEA. The V end was cut by 5 bases, the J end by 0 bases, with 14 bases between. The CDR3 spans 15 residues.

The clonotype comes from a woman younger than 45 who had recovered from COVID-19. The material sequenced was PBMCs or T cells enriched from blood (not recorded which). The chain carries TRBV11-3 and TRBJ2-7, with a possible D match to TRBD2 (7 bases). CDR3 coding DNA: TGTGCCAGCAGCCGGAAGGGGGAGGGCTCCTACGAGCAGTACTTC. Its translation is CASSRKGEGSYEQYF.